The 18 T cell receptor beta chains given below trace back to one sample, sequenced in a study of blood T cells in healthy people across ages. Primed by a sample-barcoded 5' primer and a J-beta primer mix, a second PCR proceeded for about 6 to 12 cycles. MiXCR, run by TCRdb on the 5' RACE reads, gives a single entry per CDR3 protein. The sample contains fewer than 900,000 distinct CDR3 sequences, approximately 39% of which appear only once. Sequences were obtained from blood. These receptors all come from an older woman in good health.

The rearrangement links TRBV15 to TRBJ2-1; no firm D call. V shed 3 bases and J shed 0 bases, with 12 bases lying between them. The CDR3 sequence is 16 residues long. The V gene's germline CDR1 is LNHNV and CDR2 YYDKDF (reference sequence). CDR3 bases: TGTGCCACCAGCAGCTTAGATACGAGCTCCTACAATGAGCAGTTCTTC. Its protein product is CATSSLDTSSYNEQFF. Using reference TRBV15 and TRBJ2-1 for the parts outside the CDR3, the full variable domain is DAMVIQNPRYQVTQFGKPVTLSCSQTLNHNVMYWYQQKSSQAPKLLFHYYDKDFNNEADTPDNFQSRRPNTSFCFLDIRSPGLGDTAMYLCATSSLDTSSYNEQFFGPGTRLTVL.

This clonotype has a single count. The chain recombines TRBV5-5 with TRBJ2-5; the D is unclear. In germline, CDR1 is SGHKS, CDR2 YYEKEE (reference sequence). V was clipped by 0 bases and J by 2 bases, with 11 bases between them. The CDR3 spans 15 residues. CDR3 DNA sequence: TGTGCCAGCAGCTTGGAGGCAGCCCTTCAAGAGACCCAGTACTTC. As protein: CASSLEAALQETQYF.

The CDR3 DNA reads as TGCAGTGCTAGAGATGGACTAGCTCGAAGGGATGAGCAGTTCTTC. Residues: CSARDGLARRDEQFF. This chain links TRBV20-1 with TRBJ2-1; 8 bases map to TRBD2. The CDR3 runs 15 residues. Germline V gene data show CDR1 as DFQATT and CDR2 as SNEGSKA (reference sequence). V lost 0 bases, J lost 8 bases, and 9 bases stayed unmatched.

Details on this clonotype: This clone may be a read error of a much larger clone one base away. The rearrangement joins TRBV15 to TRBJ2-1, with 10 bases aligning to TRBD1. From germline, CDR1 is LNHNV and CDR2 YYDKDF (reference sequence). The V and J ends lost 5 bases and 1 base, in that order; junction bases with no gene match: 11. The CDR3 length is 18 residues. CDR3 loop: CATSGVLGTGVSYNEQFF. CDR3 sequence (DNA): TGTGCCACCAGCGGAGTACTCGGGACAGGGGTTTCCTACAATGAGCAGTTCTTC. Combining the CDR3 with reference TRBV15 and TRBJ2-1 gives the whole variable domain DAMVIQNPRYQVTQFGKPVTLSCSQTLNHNVMYWYQQKSSQAPKLLFHYYDKDFNNEADTPDNFQSRRPNTSFCFLDIRSPGLGDTAMYLCATSGVLGTGVSYNEQFFGPGTRLTVL.

The chain couples TRBV25-1 to TRBJ1-1; TRBD1 is a possible D gene (5 bases). Trimming removed 2 bases at V and 1 base at J, with 14 bases between. This CDR3 spans 16 amino acids. Germline V gives CDR1 MGHDK, CDR2 SYGVNS. The CDR3 DNA is TGTGCCAGCAGTGAACGGTCAGGGACCCAGAACACTGAAGCTTTCTTT. It translates to CASSERSGTQNTEAFF.

J is TRBJ2-4 and V is TRBV12-3 or TRBV12-4, with 9 bases aligning to TRBD1. The V gene end was trimmed by 5 bases and the J gene end by 3 bases; junction bases not matched to a gene: 8. The CDR3 length is 16 residues. CDR3 coding DNA: TGTGCCAGCAGTGTGCACAGGGGGCGCGACAAAAACATTCAGTACTTC. As protein: CASSVHRGRDKNIQYF.

This clonotype was counted at least ten times. This rearrangement joins TRBV12-3 or TRBV12-4 to TRBJ2-1; the D is unclear. Trimming pared 3 bases from V and 4 bases from J, leaving 4 bases between. The CDR3 length is 12 residues. The CDR3 DNA is TGTGCCAGCAGTTTCTTGTACAATGAGCAGTTCTTC. The encoded protein is CASSFLYNEQFF.

The gene calls are TRBV5-6 and TRBJ2-3, with 7 bases matching TRBD1. The J segment lost 3 bases and the V segment lost 3 bases, leaving 7 bases of the junction unmatched. The CDR3 contains 15 residues. The germline V gene encodes CDR1 SGHDT and CDR2 YYEEEE. The CDR3 sequence is CASSSPGGKTDTQYF. The CDR3 DNA follows: TGTGCCAGCAGCTCCCCAGGGGGTAAAACAGATACGCAGTATTTT.

The gene calls are TRBV7-9 and TRBJ2-4; perhaps TRBD2 as D (6 bases). The length of the CDR3 is 19 residues. Germline V gene data show CDR1 as SEHNR and CDR2 as FQNEAQ (reference sequence). V was cut by 5 bases and J by 0 bases, with 23 bases left in between. In DNA form, the CDR3 reads TGTGCCAGCAGCGCCCTCATGTCACTAGCAATCCTAGCCAAAAACATTCAGTACTTC. Its protein is CASSALMSLAILAKNIQYF.

The chain employs TRBV24-1 and TRBJ1-2; D may be TRBD1 (5 bases). The CDR3 covers 15 residues. Germline lookup yields CDR1 KGHDR and CDR2 SFDVKD. V lost 4 bases to trimming and J lost 7 bases, with 18 bases between them. DNA for the CDR3: TGTGCCACCAGTGACCGCAGGAAGGGCGGGGGTGGCTACACCTTC. This gives the protein CATSDRRKGGGGYTF.

The J gene is TRBJ1-4, the V gene TRBV27, with D possibly TRBD1 on 6 matching bases. CDR3 length: 15 residues. The germline V gene encodes CDR1 MNHEY and CDR2 SMNVEV (reference sequence). V lost 5 bases, J lost 4 bases, and 14 bases lay in between. This CDR3 reads CASSRKDSFNEKLFF. The CDR3 nucleotides are TGTGCCAGCAGTCGGAAGGACAGCTTTAATGAAAAACTGTTTTTT.

This rearrangement joins TRBV28 to TRBJ2-5, with unresolved D. V lost 3 bases and J lost 3, with 8 bases in between. From germline, CDR1 is MDHEN and CDR2 SYDVKM. CDR3 length: 13 residues. This chain's CDR3 is CASSLRDKETQYF. CDR3 DNA: TGTGCCAGCAGTTTGCGAGATAAAGAGACCCAGTACTTC.

Only a few counts were recorded for this clonotype. The chain links TRBV6-1 to TRBJ2-2; D not certain. The V gene lost 7 bases and the J gene lost 5 bases, with 14 bases spanning the gap. The germline V gene has CDR1 MNHNS and CDR2 SASEGT. The CDR3 length is 14 residues. Written as DNA, the CDR3 is TGTGCCAGCAATAAGGGTATCGGTACCGGGGAGCTGTTTTTT. Protein product: CASNKGIGTGELFF.

The chain combines TRBV3-1 with TRBJ1-2; TRBD1 might be the D (5 bases). CDR1 and CDR2 from the germline V gene are LGHDT and YNNKEL (reference sequence). Trimming cost V 0 bases and J 7 bases, with 12 bases left between them. The CDR3 contains 14 residues. CDR3 sequence: CASSQEGSGVGYTF. The DNA for the CDR3 is TGTGCCAGCAGCCAAGAGGGGTCGGGGGTTGGCTACACCTTC.

The chain employs TRBV11-1 and TRBJ2-1; 8 bases fit TRBD1. The germline V gene has CDR1 SGHAT and CDR2 FQDESV (reference sequence). The CDR3 has 16 amino acids. The ends lost 5 bases at V and 10 bases at J; junction bases unmatched: 16. CDR3 region: CASSPRTGPGAYEQFF. CDR3 in DNA: TGTGCCAGCAGCCCCCGGACAGGGCCAGGGGCCTACGAGCAGTTCTTC. Using reference TRBV11-1 and TRBJ2-1 for the parts outside the CDR3, the full variable domain is EAEVAQSPRYKITEKSQAVAFWCDPISGHATLYWYRQILGQGPELLVQFQDESVVDDSQLPKDRFSAERLKGVDSTLKIQPAELGDSAMYLCASSPRTGPGAYEQFFGPGTRLTVL.

The chain carries TRBV29-1 and TRBJ2-2; 7 bases align to TRBD1. This CDR3 is built from 14 residues. Germline V lookup: CDR1 SQVTM, CDR2 ANQGSEA. The junction had 6 bases not matched to a gene; V was cut back by 7 bases and J by 1 base. CDR3: CSAGRTGNTGELFF. CDR3 coding DNA: TGCAGCGCCGGCCGGACAGGGAACACCGGGGAGCTGTTTTTT.

This clonotype was recorded only once. At one boundary the junction diverges from the germline segment, which might be a read error. J is TRBJ2-4 and V is TRBV9; D is ambiguous. Germline V gives CDR1 SGDLS, CDR2 YYNGEE. This CDR3 is built from 14 residues. The CDR3 reads CAGSPREVKNIQYF. For the CDR3, the DNA is TGTGCCGGCAGCCCGCGAGAGGTTAAAAACATTCAGTACTTC.

This clonotype occurred a few times. The V gene is TRBV6-2 or TRBV6-3, the J gene TRBJ2-7, with 7 bases that match TRBD1. This CDR3 spans 16 amino acids. The V segment lost 0 bases and the J segment 2 bases; nucleotides outside the gene matches: 7. CDR1 is MNHEY and CDR2 is SVGEGT in the germline V gene. The CDR3 here is CASSYSPGQSTYEQYF. The CDR3 nucleotides are TGTGCCAGCAGTTACTCGCCGGGACAGTCGACCTACGAGCAGTACTTC.